This TCR beta chain was retrieved from a study of cytomegalovirus exposure and HLA in healthy donors. This CDR3 spans 13 amino acids. Between the trimmed V and J ends, which lost 3 bases and 6 bases, there was a span of 12 bases. The germline V gene encodes CDR1 SGDLS and CDR2 YYNGEE. PCR involved 60 Vbeta and 13 Jbeta primers. Sequencing was performed with immunoSEQ multiplex PCR; in TCRdb, only in-frame clones are kept and a portion is missing. The sample yields under 200,000 clones, of which the top ten take up approximately 6.9%. This receptor was identified in a man aged 25-45 years in good health and CMV-seronegative. Sequencing was done on a sample of PBMCs. The V gene is TRBV9, the J gene TRBJ1-1; D gene unclear. CDR3 sequence: CASSADGRAEAFF. Here the CDR3 DNA reads TGTGCCAGCAGCGCCGACGGGAGGGCTGAAGCTTTCTTT. Variable domain in full (rest from reference TRBV9 and TRBJ1-1): DSGVTQTPKHLITATGQRVTLRCSPRSGDLSVYWYQQSLDQGLQFLIQYYNGEERAKGNILERFSAQQFPDLHSELNLSSLELGDSALYFCASSADGRAEAFFGQGTRLTVV.